This TCR beta chain was retrieved from a study of T cells in localized non-small cell lung cancer. Findings and caveats of the study: Since sequencing was restricted to only one region of the tumor, intratumor heterogeneity remains a possibility. Tumor trailed uninvolved adjacent lung in T cell clonality, which peaked there.

V lost 2 bases and J 4 bases, leaving 2 bases between the germline ends. The CDR3 extends over 12 amino acids. Germline V gene data show CDR1 as MNHGY and CDR2 as SAAAGT. The data were produced by immunoSEQ multiplex PCR, yet TCRdb's version contains in-frame clones alone and is incomplete. The sample yields fewer than 2,500 clones, approximately 20% seen once. Comment on this clone: The target antigen is unknown.

The source material was lung tumor tissue, sampled before any cancer treatment. The chain links TRBV6-8 to TRBJ2-2; no reliable D call. This sequence was found in a man between 40 and 70 years old with stage I squamous cell lung carcinoma. This chain's CDR3 is CASSYLTGELFF. The CDR3 DNA reads as TGTGCCAGCAGTTACCTCACCGGGGAGCTGTTTTTT.